Listed below are T cell receptor beta chains from one sample, sequenced in a study of technical replicates of blood from a few donors. The table came from immunoSEQ multiplex PCR; TCRdb's copy has only in-frame clones and leaves some out. The data contain about 64,000 clones, 86% of them singletons. The sample taken for sequencing was PBMCs. These receptors were taken from a human donor in good health. Some clones in this sample may be carry-over from other donors' samples. Both conserved end residues are part of each CDR3. D genes are given only for firm matches. A row's size may be missing; if present it is once, few, many or a size class.

CDR3 length	V gene	clone size	J gene	D gene	CDR3 protein	CDR3 DNA
14	TRBV29-1	-	TRBJ2-7	TRBD2	CSVEGSPGGGEQYF	TGCAGCGTTGAAGGGTCTCCGGGAGGGGGCGAGCAGTACTTC
16	TRBV25-1	-	TRBJ2-1	-	CASSEYEGLAYNEQFF	TGTGCCAGCAGTGAATATGAGGGCCTGGCCTACAATGAGCAGTTCTTC
16	TRBV5-4	once	TRBJ1-6	-	CASSFFRGENNSPLHF	TGTGCCAGCAGCTTCTTTCGGGGGGAAAACAATTCACCCCTCCACTTT
15	TRBV15	-	TRBJ1-3	-	CATSRGGISGNTIYF	TGTGCCACCAGCAGGGGAGGGATCTCTGGAAACACCATATATTTT
14	TRBV7-9	-	TRBJ1-2	-	CASSLGQAQGGYTF	TGTGCCAGCAGCTTAGGACAGGCCCAGGGGGGCTACACCTTC
13	TRBV27	-	TRBJ2-3	-	CASTRDTTDTQYF	TGTGCCAGCACCCGGGACACCACAGATACGCAGTATTTT
14	TRBV21-1	-	TRBJ2-1	-	CASSTRQGAREQFF	TGTGCCAGCAGCACCCGACAGGGGGCAAGGGAGCAGTTCTTC
14	TRBV7-2	-	TRBJ2-7	-	CASSGDWSSYEQYF	TGTGCCAGCAGCGGAGACTGGTCCTCCTACGAGCAGTACTTC
16	TRBV14	-	TRBJ1-2	-	CASSRTPGQHLYGYTF	TGTGCCAGCAGCCGAACACCAGGGCAGCACCTCTATGGCTACACCTTC
17	TRBV2	-	TRBJ2-4	TRBD1	CASRDSRQGGGKNIQYF	TGTGCCAGCAGGGATAGCCGACAGGGGGGGGGCAAAAACATTCAGTACTTC
14	TRBV5-1	-	TRBJ2-3	-	CASSLSQGRDTQYF	TGCGCCAGCAGCTTGTCCCAGGGCAGGGATACGCAGTATTTT
14	TRBV7-2	-	TRBJ2-2	-	CASTKGGSTGELFF	TGTGCCAGCACCAAAGGGGGTAGCACCGGGGAGCTGTTTTTT
13	TRBV5-4	-	TRBJ1-2	-	CASSGLGASGYTF	TGTGCCAGCAGCGGACTGGGAGCGTCGGGCTACACCTTC
17	TRBV19	-	TRBJ2-6	TRBD1	CASRSEDRVSGANVLTF	TGTGCCAGTAGGTCGGAGGACAGGGTCTCTGGGGCCAACGTCCTGACTTTC
14	TRBV7-2	-	TRBJ2-3	TRBD2	CASSPSGGTDTQYF	TGTGCCAGCAGCCCTAGCGGGGGCACAGATACGCAGTATTTT
15	TRBV2	-	TRBJ2-7	-	CASSDYSAYSYEQYF	TGTGCCAGCAGTGACTATAGCGCATACTCCTACGAGCAGTACTTC
14	TRBV5-1	once	TRBJ2-7	TRBD2	CASSQSGASYEQYF	TGCGCCAGCAGCCAGAGCGGGGCCTCCTACGAGCAGTACTTC
15	TRBV12-5	-	TRBJ2-3	TRBD2	CASGPGLAGSDTQYF	TGTGCTAGTGGCCCGGGACTAGCGGGTTCAGATACGCAGTATTTT
15	TRBV14	-	TRBJ2-7	-	CASSRYRGGRSEQYF	TGTGCCAGCAGCCGTTACAGGGGGGGGAGAAGCGAGCAGTACTTC
14	TRBV30	-	TRBJ2-7	TRBD2	CAWDSNGGSYEQYF	TGTGCCTGGGACTCAAACGGGGGGTCCTACGAGCAGTACTTC
18	TRBV4-3	-	TRBJ2-5	TRBD2	CASSQGRTSGGIQETQYF	TGCGCCAGCAGCCAAGGAAGGACTAGCGGGGGGATACAAGAGACCCAGTACTTC
13	TRBV10-3	once	TRBJ1-5	TRBD1	CAIRDRGGEPQHF	TGTGCCATCAGAGACAGGGGTGGTGAGCCCCAGCATTTT
14	TRBV19	-	TRBJ1-5	-	CASHQQGRNQPQHF	TGTGCCAGTCACCAACAGGGACGCAATCAGCCCCAGCATTTT
13	TRBV7-2	-	TRBJ2-1	-	CASSSPNPGAQFF	TGTGCCAGCAGCTCTCCAAATCCAGGGGCCCAGTTCTTC
13	TRBV9	-	TRBJ2-2	TRBD1	CASSRDSTGELFF	TGTGCCAGCAGCCGGGACAGCACCGGGGAGCTGTTTTTT
16	TRBV6-5	-	TRBJ2-2	TRBD1	CASSYSGRGRGGELFF	TGTGCCAGCAGTTACTCGGGCAGGGGGCGCGGCGGGGAGCTGTTTTTT
14	TRBV5-1	-	TRBJ2-7	TRBD1	CASSLRQGDYEQYF	TGCGCCAGCAGCTTAAGACAGGGAGACTACGAGCAGTACTTC
16	TRBV7-6	-	TRBJ2-3	TRBD2	CASSLDAGGGTDTQYF	TGTGCCAGCAGCTTAGACGCGGGAGGGGGGACAGATACGCAGTATTTT
14	TRBV21-1	-	TRBJ1-2	-	CASSKDGGAYGYTF	TGTGCCAGCAGCAAAGACGGGGGGGCCTATGGCTACACCTTC
17	TRBV5-1	few	TRBJ1-1	TRBD1	CASSLARTGGGYTEAFF	TGCGCCAGCAGCTTGGCTCGGACAGGGGGGGGGTACACTGAAGCTTTCTTT
16	TRBV28	-	TRBJ1-3	TRBD1	CASSFRQGGSGNTIYF	TGTGCCAGCAGTTTTCGGCAGGGGGGCTCTGGAAACACCATATATTTT
13	TRBV11-2	-	TRBJ2-7	-	CASSLGTTYEQYF	TGTGCCAGCAGCTTAGGCACAACCTACGAGCAGTACTTC
16	TRBV5-1	-	TRBJ1-6	-	CASSLGSSSYNSPLHF	TGCGCCAGCAGCTTGGGGTCGAGCTCCTATAATTCACCCCTCCACTTT
14	TRBV2	-	TRBJ1-5	TRBD1	CASTGTGVNQPQHF	TGTGCCAGCACCGGGACAGGGGTTAACCAGCCCCAGCATTTT
14	TRBV4-2	-	TRBJ1-4	-	CASTRGSTNEKLFF	TGTGCCAGCACCCGGGGATCAACTAATGAAAAACTGTTTTTT
15	TRBV6-5	-	TRBJ2-2	TRBD1	CASSLQGADTGELFF	TGTGCCAGCAGTTTACAGGGGGCTGACACCGGGGAGCTGTTTTTT
12	TRBV19	-	TRBJ2-2	-	CASSISSGELFF	TGTGCCAGTAGTATATCTTCCGGGGAGCTGTTTTTT
13	TRBV4-1	-	TRBJ2-7	-	CASSQVGENEQYF	TGCGCCAGCAGCCAAGTGGGAGAGAACGAGCAGTACTTC
17	TRBV11-3	-	TRBJ2-7	TRBD2	CASSLVRGLAGVYEQYF	TGTGCCAGCAGCTTAGTCAGGGGACTAGCGGGAGTCTACGAGCAGTACTTC
17	TRBV7-2	-	TRBJ2-7	TRBD2	CASSWGLAGYYPYEQYF	TGTGCCAGCAGCTGGGGACTAGCGGGATACTACCCCTACGAGCAGTACTTC
15	TRBV7-9	-	TRBJ2-5	TRBD2	CASSLWVLAEETQYF	TGTGCCAGCAGCTTATGGGTACTAGCGGAAGAGACCCAGTACTTC
12	TRBV7-9	-	TRBJ2-1	-	CASSSVNNEQFF	TGTGCCAGCAGCTCGGTGAACAATGAGCAGTTCTTC
14	TRBV11-3	-	TRBJ2-1	TRBD2	CASSFRGAYNEQFF	TGTGCCAGCAGCTTCCGGGGGGCCTACAATGAGCAGTTCTTC
12	TRBV7-2	-	TRBJ2-7	-	CASRAVTNEQYF	TGTGCCAGCAGGGCGGTTACCAACGAGCAGTACTTC
14	TRBV7-9	-	TRBJ1-1	TRBD1	CASSLEGGPSEAFF	TGTGCCAGCAGCTTAGAAGGGGGCCCCTCTGAAGCTTTCTTT
15	TRBV6-5	-	TRBJ1-3	-	CASSQTGAGGNTIYF	TGTGCCAGCAGTCAGACTGGGGCAGGTGGAAACACCATATATTTT
15	TRBV6-1	-	TRBJ2-5	-	CASSEFGWAEETQYF	TGTGCCAGCAGTGAATTCGGTTGGGCAGAAGAGACCCAGTACTTC
16	TRBV4-1	-	TRBJ2-2	-	CASSQWAGSNTGELFF	TGCGCCAGCAGCCAGTGGGCAGGGTCGAACACCGGGGAGCTGTTTTTT
16	TRBV6-4	once	TRBJ2-1	TRBD2	CASSELAGVGGNEQFF	TGTGCCAGCAGTGAACTAGCGGGAGTGGGGGGCAATGAGCAGTTCTTC
12	TRBV29-1	once	TRBJ1-3	-	CSVATVGNTIYF	TGCAGCGTTGCTACAGTAGGAAACACCATATATTTT
15	TRBV6-1	-	TRBJ2-7	-	CASIEVRLSSYEQYF	TGTGCCAGCATCGAGGTGAGACTAAGCTCCTACGAGCAGTACTTC
17	TRBV4-3	-	TRBJ1-2	TRBD1	CASSQDRGTGSSNGYTF	TGCGCCAGCAGCCAAGATCGTGGGACAGGGTCTTCTAATGGCTACACCTTC
14	TRBV9	-	TRBJ2-7	-	CASSVTQYSYEQYF	TGTGCCAGCAGCGTAACACAGTACTCCTACGAGCAGTACTTC
11	TRBV30	-	TRBJ2-3	-	CAWRLLDTQYF	TGTGCCTGGAGACTTTTAGATACGCAGTATTTT
15	TRBV13	-	TRBJ2-3	TRBD2	CASSLVAGALDTQYF	TGTGCCAGCAGCTTAGTCGCGGGAGCCCTAGATACGCAGTATTTT
12	TRBV6-6	few	TRBJ1-5	-	CASSTPPQPQHF	TGTGCCAGCAGTACTCCACCTCAGCCCCAGCATTTT
14	TRBV5-6	-	TRBJ1-4	-	CASSLVQQGEKLFF	TGTGCCAGCAGCTTGGTACAGCAGGGTGAAAAACTGTTTTTT
15	TRBV11-2	-	TRBJ2-1	TRBD2	CASSLLGTSGNEQFF	TGTGCCAGCAGCTTACTTGGGACTAGCGGCAATGAGCAGTTCTTC
17	TRBV7-6	-	TRBJ2-5	-	CASSPAPSGFLQETQYF	TGTGCCAGCAGCCCCGCCCCCAGCGGCTTTCTCCAAGAGACCCAGTACTTC